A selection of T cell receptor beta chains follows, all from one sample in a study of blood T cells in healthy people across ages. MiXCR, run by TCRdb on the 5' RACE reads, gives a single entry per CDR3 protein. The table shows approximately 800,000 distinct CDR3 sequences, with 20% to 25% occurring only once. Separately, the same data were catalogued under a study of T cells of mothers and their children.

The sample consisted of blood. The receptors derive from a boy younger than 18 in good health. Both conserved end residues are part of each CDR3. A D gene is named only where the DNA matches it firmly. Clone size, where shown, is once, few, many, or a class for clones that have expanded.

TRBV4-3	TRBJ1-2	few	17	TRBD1	TGCGCCAGCAGCCAAGATAGTGGGACAGGGACTTTCTATGGCTACACCTTC	CASSQDSGTGTFYGYTF
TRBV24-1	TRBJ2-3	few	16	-	TGTGCCACCAGTGACCCCAGGATGGGGAGCACAGATACGCAGTATTTT	CATSDPRMGSTDTQYF
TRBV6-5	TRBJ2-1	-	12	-	TGTGCCAGCAGCCGCCAAGCGAATGAGCAGTTCTTC	CASSRQANEQFF
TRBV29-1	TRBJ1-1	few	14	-	TGCAGCGTTGAAGTGGTCGTCCTTAACACTGAAGCTTTCTTT	CSVEVVVLNTEAFF
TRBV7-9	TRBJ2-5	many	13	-	TGTGCCAGCAGCTTCAGCTCAGAAGAGACCCAGTACTTC	CASSFSSEETQYF
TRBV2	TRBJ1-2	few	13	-	TGTGCCAGCAGAGGGAAAGACAGCTATGGCTACACCTTC	CASRGKDSYGYTF
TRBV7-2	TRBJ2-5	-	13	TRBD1	TGTGCCAGCAGTCGACAGGGGCAGGGGACCCAGTACTTC	CASSRQGQGTQYF
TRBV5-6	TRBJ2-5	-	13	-	TGTGCCAGCAGCTCTTCTATTCCAGAGACCCAGTACTTC	CASSSSIPETQYF
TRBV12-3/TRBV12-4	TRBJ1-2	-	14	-	TGTGCCAGCAGGTTCCGGGACCCCGCCACCGGCTACACCTTC	CASRFRDPATGYTF
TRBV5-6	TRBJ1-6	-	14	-	TGTGCCAGCAGCATGACGGGAAATAATTCACCCCTCCACTTT	CASSMTGNNSPLHF
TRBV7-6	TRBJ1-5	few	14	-	TGTGCCAGCAGCTTAGCATCTAGCAATCAGCCCCAGCATTTT	CASSLASSNQPQHF
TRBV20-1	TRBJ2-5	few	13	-	TGCAGTGCCCAACAGGGACTCCAAGAGACCCAGTACTTC	CSAQQGLQETQYF
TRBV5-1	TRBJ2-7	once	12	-	TGCGCCAGCGGACCGGACACCTACGAGCAGTACTTC	CASGPDTYEQYF
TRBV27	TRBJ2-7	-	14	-	TGTGCCAGCAGTTTTCGGGGGTACGCCTACGAGCAGTACTTC	CASSFRGYAYEQYF
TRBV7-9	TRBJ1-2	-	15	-	TGTGCCAGCAGCTCTACAGGAGAGGGCATCTATGGCTACACCTTC	CASSSTGEGIYGYTF
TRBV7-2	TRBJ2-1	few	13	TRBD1	TGTGCCAGCAGCTCCACCCCCGGGACAGTCGCGTTCTTC	CASSSTPGTVAFF
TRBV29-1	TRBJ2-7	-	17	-	TGCAGCGTTGAAGATCTGTATGTGGAGGGACTCTCCTACGAGCAGTACTTC	CSVEDLYVEGLSYEQYF
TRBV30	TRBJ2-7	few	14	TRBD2	TGTGCCTGGAAAGGACTAGTCGTTAGCCACGAGCAGTACTTC	CAWKGLVVSHEQYF
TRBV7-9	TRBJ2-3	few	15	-	TGTGCCAGCAGCTTAGTTCTAGGTTCATCAGATACGCAGTATTTT	CASSLVLGSSDTQYF
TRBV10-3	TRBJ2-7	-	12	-	TGTGCCATCAGTGAGGAAGCCTACGAGCAGTACTTC	CAISEEAYEQYF
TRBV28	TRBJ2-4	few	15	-	TGTGCCAGCAGCGAAGAAAACTCTTTTAAAAACATTCAGTACTTC	CASSEENSFKNIQYF